This TCR beta chain was identified in a study of blood T cell repertoires in COVID-19. As for the study in general: The origin of the acute and convalescent COVID-19 samples was the United States, Italy and Spain. In each case, the material was cDNA or gDNA derived from T cells, B-cell-depleted T cells, or PBMCs.

Authors' processing steps: For nucleated cells, counts were estimated from reference gene primer amplification. The table came from immunoSEQ multiplex PCR; TCRdb's copy has only in-frame clones and leaves some out. V, J and clone size are taken as reported in that table, and D and trimming were inferred from the DNA itself. The sample consists of about 150,000 clones, approximately 80% of them appearing once. This TCR was recovered from an older woman with acute or convalescent COVID-19. Sequenced material: peripheral blood.

The CDR3 sequence: CASSLDPGFSREQYF. CDR3 bases: TGTGCCAGCAGCTTGGATCCGGGGTTCTCGCGGGAGCAGTACTTC. This sequence joins TRBV5-4 and TRBJ2-7; tentative D call: TRBD2 (5 bases). This CDR3 has 15 amino acids. Trimming stripped 0 bases from V and 7 bases from J, with 17 bases between. Germline CDR1 SGHNT, CDR2 YYREEE (reference sequence).